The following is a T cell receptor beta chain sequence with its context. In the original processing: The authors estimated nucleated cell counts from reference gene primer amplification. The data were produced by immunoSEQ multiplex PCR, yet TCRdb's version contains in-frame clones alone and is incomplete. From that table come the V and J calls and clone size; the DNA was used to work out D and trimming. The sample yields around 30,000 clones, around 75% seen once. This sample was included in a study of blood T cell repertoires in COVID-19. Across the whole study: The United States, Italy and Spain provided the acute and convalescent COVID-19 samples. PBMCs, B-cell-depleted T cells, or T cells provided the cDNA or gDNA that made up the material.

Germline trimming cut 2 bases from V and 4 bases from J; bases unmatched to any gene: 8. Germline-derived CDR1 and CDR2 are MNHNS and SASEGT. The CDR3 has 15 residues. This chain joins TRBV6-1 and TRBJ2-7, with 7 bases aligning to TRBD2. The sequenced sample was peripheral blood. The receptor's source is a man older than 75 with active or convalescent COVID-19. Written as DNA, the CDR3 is TGTGCCAGCAGTGAACAACTCATGGGGGGGTACGAGCAGTACTTC. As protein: CASSEQLMGGYEQYF.